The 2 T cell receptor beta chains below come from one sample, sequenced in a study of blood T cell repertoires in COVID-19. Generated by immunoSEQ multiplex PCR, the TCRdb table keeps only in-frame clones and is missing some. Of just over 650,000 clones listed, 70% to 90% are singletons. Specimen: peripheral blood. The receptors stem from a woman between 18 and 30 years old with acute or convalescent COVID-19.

The CDR3 DNA follows: TGTGCCACCAGTGATTTAGGGAGTGCAACTAGCACAGATACGCAGTATTTT. Translated: CATSDLGSATSTDTQYF. This sequence joins TRBV24-1 and TRBJ2-3; D is perhaps TRBD2 (5 bases). Germline assignment: CDR1 KGHDR and CDR2 SFDVKD. This CDR3 has 17 amino acids. V gave up 1 base and J gave up 0 bases, with 13 bases separating them.

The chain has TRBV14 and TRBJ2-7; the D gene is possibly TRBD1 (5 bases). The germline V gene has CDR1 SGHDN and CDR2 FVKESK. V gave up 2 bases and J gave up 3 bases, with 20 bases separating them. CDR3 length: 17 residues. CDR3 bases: TGTGCCAGCAGCCAATACTCTGTCGCTGGACACCGCTACGAGCAGTACTTC. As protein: CASSQYSVAGHRYEQYF.